This T cell receptor (beta chain) was recorded in a study of OX40 agonist ivuxolimab in advanced cancers. Study-level background: The study reported partial responses in three patients: one hepatocellular carcinoma, two cutaneous melanoma.

TCRdb's copy holds only in-frame clones and misses some; the assay was immunoSEQ multiplex PCR. The sample includes tens of thousands of clones, around 90% seen only once; the top ten take over 7%. Between the trimmed V and J ends, which lost 0 bases and 2 bases, there was a span of 9 bases. The CDR3 runs to 14 residues. Germline assignment: CDR1 SGHDT and CDR2 YYEEEE. Sequenced material: CD4+ or CD8+ T cells sorted from blood, taken in a trial of the OX40 agonist ivuxolimab. The rearrangement links TRBV5-6 to TRBJ2-7; the D gene is possibly TRBD1 (6 bases). This clonotype was sampled from an adult with an advanced solid tumor such as melanoma, head and neck, liver or kidney cancer. CDR3 residues: CASSLGTVPYEQYF. The CDR3 DNA is TGTGCCAGCAGCTTGGGGACAGTCCCCTACGAGCAGTACTTC.